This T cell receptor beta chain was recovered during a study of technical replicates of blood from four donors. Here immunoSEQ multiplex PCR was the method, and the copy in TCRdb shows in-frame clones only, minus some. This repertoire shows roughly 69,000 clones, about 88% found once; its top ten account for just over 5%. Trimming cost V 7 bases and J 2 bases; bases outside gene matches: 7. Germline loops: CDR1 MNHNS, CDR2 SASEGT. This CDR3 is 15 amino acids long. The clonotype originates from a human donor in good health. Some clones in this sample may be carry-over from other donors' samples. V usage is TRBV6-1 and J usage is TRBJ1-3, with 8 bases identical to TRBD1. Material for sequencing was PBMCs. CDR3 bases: TGTGCCAGCACCGAAGCAGGGGGCCCTGGAAACACCATATATTTT. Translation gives CASTEAGGPGNTIYF.